This T cell receptor (beta chain) was sequenced during a study of cytomegalovirus exposure and HLA in healthy donors. The CDR3 length is 14 residues. Germline V lookup: CDR1 KGHSH, CDR2 LQKENI. The V and J ends lost 2 bases and 2 bases respectively, with 9 bases between them. PCR used 60 Vbeta primers and 13 Jbeta primers. The table came from immunoSEQ multiplex PCR; TCRdb's copy has only in-frame clones and leaves some out. This sample's clone table lists 150,000 or so clones. All donors participated as healthy donors of bone marrow. The receptor was derived from a woman aged 60-75 years in good health and CMV-seronegative. The V call is TRBV18, the J call TRBJ2-5; TRBD1 might be the D (5 bases). Sequencing was carried out using PBMCs. CDR3 loop: CASSPRTIQETQYF. The CDR3 DNA reads TGTGCCAGCTCACCAAGGACAATACAAGAGACCCAGTACTTC.